Following are 2 T cell receptor beta chains from one sample sequenced in a study of glioma-infiltrating T cells. Amplification of TCR alpha and beta CDR3 regions from RNA used iRepertoire nested multiplex PCR. TCRdb recomputed calls from the multiplex PCR reads with MiXCR, one row per CDR3 protein. The sample carries fewer than 7,500 distinct CDR3 sequences, around 44% recorded once. Sequencing was carried out using glioma tissue, nonneoplastic brain tissue, or PBMCs (not recorded which). The receptors here all came from a human donor with low-grade glioma or glioblastoma, undergoing nonglioma brain surgery, or in good health (not recorded which).

This clonotype is deemed medium-sized. The rearrangement joins TRBV6-1 to TRBJ1-5; D not resolved. Deletions cut 0 bases from V and 4 bases from J, with 13 bases between. CDR1 MNHNS and CDR2 SASEGT come from the germline V gene. CDR3 size: 16 residues. In DNA, the CDR3 is TGTGCCAGCAGTGAAGCGGGTGGAGGCCTAAATCAGCCCCAGCATTTT. Its protein product is CASSEAGGGLNQPQHF.

By sample share, this clonotype is medium-sized. This rearrangement joins TRBV7-2 to TRBJ2-3, with 9 bases lining up with TRBD1. The germline gives CDR1 SGHTA, CDR2 FQGNSA. Trimming removed 5 bases from V and 7 bases from J; junction bases left unmatched: 7. The length of the CDR3 is 14 residues. This CDR3 is CASSVTGGEYTQYF. CDR3 in DNA: TGTGCCAGCAGCGTGACAGGGGGGGAATATACGCAGTATTTT.